This T cell receptor (beta chain) came from a study of T cell responses to AZD1222 COVID-19 vaccine. Germline lookup yields CDR1 LGHDT and CDR2 YNNKEL (reference sequence). The V end lost 0 bases, the J end lost 4 bases, and 13 bases lay between the germline ends. The CDR3 covers 15 residues. Assay used: immunoSEQ multiplex PCR; TCRdb lists only in-frame clones, some missing. The table records around 80,000 clones, 80% to 90% of them present only once. This receptor was obtained from an adult who received the AZD1222 COVID-19 vaccine. Here the sequenced sample was peripheral blood, taken 28 days after the second AZD1222 dose. The V and J genes are TRBV3-1 (or the pseudogene TRBV3-2) and TRBJ2-7; unclear D gene. CDR3 residues: CASSQDPARVYEQYF. The CDR3 DNA is TGTGCCAGCAGCCAAGATCCGGCTAGGGTTTACGAGCAGTACTTC.